The following is a T cell receptor (beta chain) sequence with its context. Produced via immunoSEQ multiplex PCR; TCRdb's table is partial and in-frame only. This sample has fewer than 70,000 clones; 80% to 90% occur once, and the top ten carry roughly 2.6%. CDR3 size: 18 residues. The junction had 13 bases not matched to a gene; V was cut back by 0 bases and J by 5 bases. Germline V gene lookup returns CDR1 MNHEY and CDR2 SVGEGT. The data originate from a study of blood T cell repertoires in COVID-19. For the study at large: Acute and convalescent COVID-19 samples came from the United States, Italy and Spain.

The clonotype was recovered from a man aged 50 or older with acute or convalescent COVID-19. Sequenced material: peripheral blood. The genes are TRBV6-2 or TRBV6-3 and TRBJ2-5; 9 nucleotides agree with TRBD2. The CDR3 DNA reads TGTGCCAGCAGTTACTCGAGGTTGGGAGGGACTAGCTATGAGACCCAGTACTTC. This codes for CASSYSRLGGTSYETQYF.